Many counts were recorded for the clone carrying this TCR beta chain. This record belongs to a study of human T cells and chemical hapten exposure. Study at large: The sensitizing agent was 2% DPC, placed on about 2 cm by about 2 cm of upper inner arm skin.

Time point meaning: patch test 2, 6 weeks after DPC sensitization. Treatment in this sample: therapeutic diphenylcyclopropenone sensitization with weekly scalp DPC. The CDR3 is made up of 15 amino acids. Trimming removed 5 bases from V and 0 bases from J, with 11 bases in between. The germline gives CDR1 MNHEY, CDR2 SVGEGT. TCRdb re-analysed the RACE reads in MiXCR, keeping a single row per CDR3 protein. The sample yields some 150,000 distinct CDR3 sequences, 10% to 15% seen once. The specimen comprised whole blood, sampled in connection with sensitization to the hapten diphenylcyclopropenone (DPC). The chain carries TRBV6-2 or TRBV6-3 and TRBJ2-4; D not resolved. The TCR was taken from a woman aged 45-60 years with alopecia areata. Some clones in this sample may be carry-over from other donors' samples. The CDR3 loop is CASSRTDLAKNIQYF. CDR3 sequence (DNA): TGTGCCAGCAGTCGGACGGACCTAGCCAAAAACATTCAGTACTTC.